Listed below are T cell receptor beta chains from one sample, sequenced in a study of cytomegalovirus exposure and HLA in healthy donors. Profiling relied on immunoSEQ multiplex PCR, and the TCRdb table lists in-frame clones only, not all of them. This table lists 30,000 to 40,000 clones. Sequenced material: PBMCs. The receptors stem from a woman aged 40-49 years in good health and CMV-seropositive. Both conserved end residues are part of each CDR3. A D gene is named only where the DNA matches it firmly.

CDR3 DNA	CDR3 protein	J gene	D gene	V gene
TGTGCCAGCAGCTTAGGAGTGGGAGGGCCCTTGGTTGAGCAGTTCTTC	CASSLGVGGPLVEQFF	TRBJ2-1	TRBD2	TRBV13
TGTGCCAGCAGCGTAGGCCGACAGGGCCTGTACGAGCAGTACTTC	CASSVGRQGLYEQYF	TRBJ2-7	TRBD1	TRBV9
TGTGCCAGCAGCGAGGACAGGGCCGGCTACACCTTC	CASSEDRAGYTF	TRBJ1-2	TRBD1	TRBV28
TGTGCCAGCAGCCCCCCAGGGCCCTACGAGCAGTACTTC	CASSPPGPYEQYF	TRBJ2-7	NA	TRBV2
TGTGCCAGCAGCTCCTCTAGCAGGCTGTTTTTT	CASSSSSRLFF	TRBJ2-2	NA	TRBV7-2
TGTGCCAGCAGCGTAATGAGGGACACTGAAGCTTTCTTT	CASSVMRDTEAFF	TRBJ1-1	NA	TRBV9
TGTGCCAGCAGTTACTTCCAGGACAGGTTGAACTTC	CASSYFQDRLNF	TRBJ1-2	TRBD1	TRBV6-5
TGTGCCAGCAGCGCAGGGGGCGATGGCTACACCTTC	CASSAGGDGYTF	TRBJ1-2	TRBD1	TRBV6-1
TGTGCCAGCAGGGAACAGGGAACCTCGAATGAGCAGTTCTTC	CASREQGTSNEQFF	TRBJ2-1	NA	TRBV6-1
TGTGCCAGCACTAGGACTAGCGGGAGCAATGAGCAGTTCTTC	CASTRTSGSNEQFF	TRBJ2-1	TRBD2	TRBV6-6
TGTGCCAGCAGCCCCGGACAGGACTACGAGCAGTACTTC	CASSPGQDYEQYF	TRBJ2-7	TRBD1	TRBV4-2
TGTGCCAGTAGTGAGATCTCCTACAATGAGCAGTTCTTC	CASSEISYNEQFF	TRBJ2-1	NA	TRBV19
TGTGCCAGCAGCCCCGGAGGACTTAGCAATCAGCCCCAGCATTTT	CASSPGGLSNQPQHF	TRBJ1-5	NA	TRBV9
TGTGCCAGCTCACCACAGTACAGCCGTAACGAGCAGTACTTC	CASSPQYSRNEQYF	TRBJ2-7	NA	TRBV18
TGTGCCAGCAATTCGGTCAGGGAAAGCAATCAGCCCCAGCATTTT	CASNSVRESNQPQHF	TRBJ1-5	NA	TRBV2
TGCGCCAGCAGCTTGCGGACAAGCTACTCTGGGGCCAACGTCCTGACTTTC	CASSLRTSYSGANVLTF	TRBJ2-6	NA	TRBV5-1
TGTGCCAGCAGCGCCCTTACAGGGGGCACTGAAGCTTTCTTT	CASSALTGGTEAFF	TRBJ1-1	TRBD1	TRBV9
TGTGCCAGCAGCCCCGGGACATGGGCAAACTATGGCTACACCTTC	CASSPGTWANYGYTF	TRBJ1-2	NA	TRBV7-2
TGCGCCAGCAGCCAAGCGGCCCTCGGACAGATGAACACTGAAGCTTTCTTT	CASSQAALGQMNTEAFF	TRBJ1-1	NA	TRBV4-1
TGTGCCAGCAGTTACGGAGCATCCTACGAGCAGTACTTC	CASSYGASYEQYF	TRBJ2-7	NA	TRBV6-5
TGTGCCAGCAGCCCCGATCGGTACGAGCAGTACTTC	CASSPDRYEQYF	TRBJ2-7	NA	TRBV4-2
TGCGCCAGCAGCCAAGAAGGGACACCAAACACTGAAGCTTTCTTT	CASSQEGTPNTEAFF	TRBJ1-1	NA	TRBV4-1
TGTGCCAGCAGCCCAGGGGCCCAGCGGGGCTACGAGCAGTACTTC	CASSPGAQRGYEQYF	TRBJ2-7	NA	TRBV13
TGTGCCAGCAGCGTAGCCGGGACTCCCGTGCACAATGAGCAGTTCTTC	CASSVAGTPVHNEQFF	TRBJ2-1	NA	TRBV9
TGTGCCAGCAACAAAGGGACTTTCCCCACAGATACGCAGTATTTT	CASNKGTFPTDTQYF	TRBJ2-3	NA	TRBV9
TGTGCCACCGCACAGGGGTCCTACGAGCAGTACTTC	CATAQGSYEQYF	TRBJ2-7	TRBD1	TRBV6-5
TGTGCCAGCAGCCCCTTTTCGGGGGCCAACGTCCTGACTTTC	CASSPFSGANVLTF	TRBJ2-6	NA	TRBV6-5
TGTGCCAGCAGCTTAGTGGACAGGGGGCGTGAGCAGTACTTC	CASSLVDRGREQYF	TRBJ2-7	TRBD1	TRBV7-2
TGTGCCAGCAGCCGGGACAGGCGGGACTATGGCTACACCTTC	CASSRDRRDYGYTF	TRBJ1-2	TRBD1	TRBV6-5
TGTGCCAGCAGCTTCCTAGCGGATAGCACAGATACGCAGTATTTT	CASSFLADSTDTQYF	TRBJ2-3	TRBD2	TRBV7-3